One sample yielded the 15 T cell receptor beta chains listed below, sequenced in a study of tissue T cells after allogeneic stem cell transplantation. Sequenced by immunoSEQ multiplex PCR; TCRdb stores in-frame clones only, minus some. The repertoire consists of 7,000 to 8,500 clones, with 45% to 65% occurring once and the leading ten covering 9% to 15%. Time point reported: mouse harvest day 7 after allogeneic transplant. Tail vein injection delivered 10^7 T-cell-depleted bone marrow cells and 10^6 splenic CD5+ T cells. Sequencing was carried out using lymph node tissue. The receptor set was obtained from a female BALB/c mouse given C57BL/6 T cells with graft-versus-host disease after an allogeneic hematopoietic cell transplant.

Concerning this clone itself: Mouse germline and gene names are used. The read halts 1 residue ahead of the CDR3 end, with the missing end drawn from the germline J gene. V gene TRBV26 combines with J gene TRBJ1-4; 12 bases align to TRBD1. The CDR3 runs to 15 residues. Germline CDR1 KGHPV, CDR2 FQNQEV (reference sequence). With 5 bases clipped from V and 6 bases from J, the junction kept 4 bases outside the gene matches. The chain's CDR3 is CASSDRDRGHERLFF. CDR3 DNA, as far as it was read: TGTGCCAGCAGTGACCGGGACAGGGGGCACGAAAGATTATTT.

As concerns this clone: Mouse gene names apply. The read stops 1 residue short of the end of the CDR3; the missing end is completed from the germline J gene. The chain joins TRBV26 to TRBJ2-2; D unclear. The germline gives CDR1 KGHPV, CDR2 FQNQEV (reference sequence). This CDR3 contains 14 residues. Trimming shortened V by 0 bases and J by 1 base, and 3 bases separated the two germline ends. CDR3 protein: CASSLSENTGQLYF. Partial CDR3 DNA: TGTGCCAGCAGTCTGTCGGAAAACACCGGGCAGCTCTAC.

In regard to this clone: Gene labels here are mouse ones. The read stops 1 residue short of the end of the CDR3; the missing end is completed from the germline J gene. The chain joins TRBV26 to TRBJ2-7; TRBD2 matches 10 bases. The V and J ends lost 2 bases and 4 bases, in that order; junction bases with no gene match: 2. CDR1 is KGHPV, CDR2 FQNQEV, per germline (reference sequence). The CDR3 length is 14 residues. CDR3 DNA (partial): TGTGCCAGCAGTCTGCGGACTGGGGGTTATGAACAGTAC. It translates to CASSLRTGGYEQY. The whole CDR3 reads CASSLRTGGYEQYF.

As to this clone: The gene names given are mouse names. The sequence runs out 1 residue before the end of the CDR3; the remainder is reconstructed from the germline J gene. The chain recombines TRBV12-2 with TRBJ2-4, with 10 bases identical to TRBD2. The CDR3 length is 15 residues. Losses at the gene ends were 2 bases for V and 2 bases for J; bases not matched to a gene: 3. The germline gives CDR1 SGHLS, CDR2 HYDKME. This CDR3 is CASSRGLGVQNTLYF. CDR3 DNA (partial): TGTGCCAGCTCTCGCGGACTGGGGGTTCAAAACACCTTGTAC.

Points on this clone: Gene names are mouse gene names. The read halts 1 residue ahead of the CDR3 end, with the missing end drawn from the germline J gene. The chain has TRBV4 and TRBJ2-7; a possible D gene is TRBD2 (6 bases). CDR1 is LGHDT, CDR2 YNNKQL, per germline (reference sequence). The V and J ends lost 4 bases and 6 bases respectively, with 7 bases between them. The CDR3 is 11 residues long. CDR3 sequence reads: CASSLGLEQYF. CDR3 DNA (partial): TGTGCCAGCAGCTTGGGACTTGAACAGTAC.

This clone was picked up a small number of times. Mouse names are used for the genes. Coverage ceases 1 residue before the CDR3 finishes, and the germline J gene fills in the end. This chain uses TRBV20 with TRBJ1-2; 8 bases match TRBD1. The germline V gene encodes CDR1 GFQATS and CDR2 STVNSAI. The CDR3 runs 17 residues. The trim removed 1 base at V and 0 bases at J, leaving 10 bases unmatched. CDR3 sequence reads: CGARALTGGSANSDYTF. The CDR3 bases that were read are TGTGGTGCTAGGGCCCTAACAGGGGGATCTGCAAACTCCGACTACACC. Full variable domain (outside the CDR3, taken from reference TRBV20 and TRBJ1-2): GALVYQYPRRTICKSGTSMRMECQAVGFQATSVAWYRQSPQKTFELIALSTVNSAIKYEQNFTQEKFPISHPNLSFSSMTVLNAYLEDRGLYLCGARALTGGSANSDYTFGSGTRLLVI.

By share of the sample, this clone is medium-sized. Each gene name is a mouse one. The read ends 1 residue before the CDR3 terminus; that terminus is restored from the germline J gene. V and J are TRBV2 and TRBJ2-7; D might be TRBD2 (6 bases). The CDR3 is made up of 13 amino acids. The germline V gene has CDR1 LGHNA and CDR2 YSYQKL. The germline V and J ends were trimmed by 1 base and 7 bases, with 11 bases remaining between them. CDR3 residues: CASSQGWWGEQYF. CDR3 bases read: TGTGCCAGCAGCCAAGGATGGTGGGGGGAACAGTAC.

This clone occurred a few times. These gene names are mouse names. The CDR3 end falls 1 residue outside the read, so it is completed with the germline J gene. The chain has TRBV2 and TRBJ2-2; D not certain. The germline V gene has CDR1 LGHNA and CDR2 YSYQKL. This CDR3 spans 14 amino acids. Trimming took 3 bases from V and 0 from J, leaving 5 bases between them. CDR3 residues: CASSQTTNTGQLYF. The CDR3 bases that were read are TGTGCCAGCAGCCAGACAACAAACACCGGGCAGCTCTAC. Full variable domain (rest looked up from reference TRBV2 and TRBJ2-2): DPKIIQKPKYLVAVTGSEKILICEQYLGHNAMYWYRQSAKKPLEFMFSYSYQKLMDNQTASSRFQPQSSKKNHLDLQITALKPDDSATYFCASSQTTNTGQLYFGEGSKLTVL.

On this clone itself: All gene names here are mouse names. The sequence runs out 1 residue before the end of the CDR3; the remainder is reconstructed from the germline J gene. This chain connects TRBV26 to TRBJ2-1; 9 bases agree with TRBD1. The CDR3 runs to 14 residues. Trimming at V came to 4 bases and at J to 7 bases, leaving 5 bases not matched to a gene. Germline V CDR1 and CDR2: KGHPV, FQNQEV (reference sequence). CDR3 in amino acids: CASSPGTGRAEQFF. The sequenced CDR3 bases are TGTGCCAGCAGTCCAGGGACAGGGCGGGCTGAGCAGTTC. Filled out from reference TRBV26 and TRBJ2-1, the complete variable domain reads NSKVIQTPRYLVKGQGQKAKMRCIPEKGHPVVFWYQQNKNNEFKFLINFQNQEVLQQIDMTEKRFSAECPSNSPCSLEIQSSEAGDSALYLCASSPGTGRAEQFFGPGTRLTVL.

Worth noting for this clone: Each gene name is a mouse one. The read falls 1 residue short of the CDR3 end, and the missing part is taken from the germline J gene. The chain couples TRBV26 to TRBJ2-7; D remains unclear. The CDR3 is made up of 12 amino acids. Germline lookup yields CDR1 KGHPV and CDR2 FQNQEV (reference sequence). With 0 bases removed from V and 7 bases from J, the gap between germline ends came to 7 bases. The CDR3 spells CASSLSRGEQYF. Incomplete CDR3 DNA: TGTGCCAGCAGTCTGTCACGGGGAGAACAGTAC.

Comment on this clone: Germline and genes: mouse. Sequencing ends 1 residue short of the CDR3 end; the germline J gene provides the rest. This chain uses TRBV16 with TRBJ2-3; 8 nucleotides match TRBD1. This CDR3 is built from 14 residues. The germline gives CDR1 SGHSA, CDR2 FRNQAP. V shed 2 bases, J shed 6 bases, and the junction held 4 bases outside the gene matches. CDR3 sequence reads: CASSLQGAKETLYF. Partial CDR3 DNA: TGTGCAAGCAGCTTACAGGGGGCAAAGGAAACGCTGTAT.

Points on this clone: Mouse gene names and germline throughout. The CDR3 end lies 1 residue beyond the end of the read and is filled in from the germline J gene. The chain combines TRBV23 with TRBJ1-5. CDR1 and CDR2 (germline): KGHTA, FQNQQP. The CDR3 consists of 13 residues. The CDR3 reads CSSSRGLHQAPLF. The sequenced CDR3 bases are TGCTCCAGCAGTCGGGGACTGCACCAGGCTCCGCTT.

This clone was detected a few times. Genes here carry mouse names. From the germline J gene comes the end of the CDR3, since the read stops 1 residue before it. The rearrangement links TRBV3 to TRBJ1-4; D unresolved. The germline V and J ends were trimmed by 1 base and 1 base, with 4 bases remaining between them. CDR1 and CDR2 (germline): SNHLY, FYNGKV (reference sequence). This CDR3 is built from 14 residues. CDR3 residues: CASSLGSSNERLFF. The part of the CDR3 DNA that was read is TGTGCCAGCAGCTTAGGCAGTTCCAACGAAAGATTATTT.

This clone appeared a single time. These gene names are mouse names. The read comes to an end 1 residue before the CDR3 does, leaving the germline J gene to fill in the end. This chain connects TRBV13-2 to TRBJ1-3, with D maybe TRBD1 (5 bases). The CDR3 spans 12 residues. Germline values: CDR1 NNHNN, CDR2 SYGAGS (reference sequence). V was shortened by 10 bases and J by 0 bases, with 8 bases between the two germline ends. The CDR3 reads CAVRDSGNTLYF. CDR3 DNA (partial): TGTGCCGTCAGGGATTCTGGAAATACGCTCTAT.

In regard to this clone: All gene names here are mouse names. The read falls 1 residue short of the CDR3 end, and the missing part is taken from the germline J gene. The chain couples TRBV3 to TRBJ1-1; TRBD1 matches 8 bases. Germline CDR1 is SNHLY and CDR2 is FYNGKV (reference sequence). The V and J ends lost 3 bases and 6 bases, in that order; junction bases with no gene match: 0. The CDR3 is 12 residues long. CDR3 bases read: TGTGCCAGCAGCTTGGACAGGGCAGAAGTCTTC. Translated, it gives CASSLDRAEVF. From start to end, the CDR3 is CASSLDRAEVFF.